This T cell receptor (beta chain) was captured by sequencing in a study of cytomegalovirus exposure and HLA in healthy donors. Losses at the gene ends were 2 bases for V and 6 bases for J; bases not matched to a gene: 11. This CDR3 comprises 18 residues. CDR1 and CDR2 (germline): LNHNV, YYDKDF (reference sequence). Findings of the study overall: Many donors carried some public TCRs, although rarity characterized most TCR sequences. A later analysis reportedly found that, within productive TCRs, an Asian-associated ancestry cluster had fewer N-insertions than the mean observed across the roughly 730 donors.

The PCR had 60 Vbeta and 13 Jbeta primers. The repertoire was sequenced with immunoSEQ multiplex PCR; TCRdb's copy has only in-frame clones and lacks some. Of about 98,000 clones detected, 70% to 80% appear once; the ten largest clones hold roughly 9.8%. Worth noting for this clone: Its antigen is still unknown.

Sequencing was carried out using PBMCs. The gene calls are TRBV15 and TRBJ1-5; 12 nucleotides align to TRBD1. The sequence derives from a young man in good health and CMV-seropositive. In DNA form, the CDR3 reads TGTGCCACCAGCAGACCCGGGACAGGGGGCTGGTTGGGTCAGCCCCAGCATTTT. As protein: CATSRPGTGGWLGQPQHF.